Below, one T cell receptor beta chain is given with its context. Its antigen is not known. Unique molecular identifiers were added to individual cDNA molecules. TCRdb re-called the 5' RACE reads with MiXCR, one entry per CDR3 protein. The data contain about 42,000 distinct CDR3 sequences, about 5.9% of them singletons. This entry is derived from a study of early T cells in non-severe SARS-CoV-2 infection. Study-level information: With bulk RNA from unsorted whole blood as input, sequencing yielded unpaired chains. Study-wide findings and caveats: Database matching using VDJdb favored anti-spike CD8 responses, with private and CD4 specificities left missing.

Trimming removed 3 bases at V and 2 bases at J, with 8 bases between. Germline loops: CDR1 KGHSH, CDR2 LQKENI. This CDR3 is built from 13 residues. J is TRBJ2-7 and V is TRBV18; no firm D call. This material consisted of whole blood, taken at baseline. This clonotype originated in an adult who was a healthcare worker with PCR-confirmed SARS-CoV-2 infection or an uninfected control (not recorded which). This CDR3 is CASSPDGAYEQYF. The DNA for the CDR3 is TGTGCCAGCTCACCGGACGGAGCCTACGAGCAGTACTTC.